The sequence of this TCR beta chain was determined in a study of T cell responses to AZD1222 COVID-19 vaccine. Assay used: immunoSEQ multiplex PCR; TCRdb lists only in-frame clones, some missing. The profile covers roughly 150,000 clones, with around 87% appearing a single time and approximately 6.9% taken by the ten largest. The CDR3 loop spans 14 amino acids. Trimming took 6 bases from V and 5 from J; bases not matched to a gene: 8. Germline assignment: CDR1 SGHTA and CDR2 FQGNSA. The clonotype originates from an adult in good health. Sequenced material: peripheral blood, taken on day 0 of AZD1222 vaccination. The rearrangement uses TRBV7-2 and TRBJ2-5; 8 bases are shared with TRBD2. The CDR3 is CASSSGTQRETQYF. For the CDR3, the DNA is TGTGCCAGCAGTAGCGGGACCCAGAGGGAGACCCAGTACTTC.